This is a list of T cell receptor beta chains from one sample in a study of cytomegalovirus exposure and HLA in healthy donors. TCRdb keeps only in-frame clones here, not all; method: immunoSEQ multiplex PCR. This table holds about 200,000 clones, more than 80% found once. Sequencing was carried out using PBMCs. These receptors all come from a man between 25 and 39 years old in good health and CMV-seronegative. The CDR3 runs from the conserved cysteine through the conserved F or W. D genes are given only for firm matches. Clone size, where shown, is once, few, many, or a class for clones that have expanded.

cdr3_length: 13
d_call: .
v_call: TRBV13
j_call: TRBJ1-1
clone_size: .
cdr3_aa: CASHRGSNTEAFF
cdr3_nt: TGTGCCAGTCACCGGGGGTCGAACACTGAAGCTTTCTTT

cdr3_length: 20
d_call: TRBD1
v_call: TRBV4-2
j_call: TRBJ1-6
clone_size: .
cdr3_aa: CASSQGRWGTGSPYNSPLHF
cdr3_nt: TGTGCCAGCAGCCAAGGAAGGTGGGGGACAGGCTCACCCTATAATTCACCCCTCCACTTT

cdr3_length: 13
d_call: .
v_call: TRBV6-6
j_call: TRBJ1-5
clone_size: .
cdr3_aa: CASSYSRDQPQHF
cdr3_nt: TGTGCCAGCAGTTACTCTCGCGATCAGCCCCAGCATTTT

cdr3_length: 14
d_call: .
v_call: TRBV18
j_call: TRBJ1-5
clone_size: .
cdr3_aa: CASSPGQSNQPQHF
cdr3_nt: TGTGCCAGCTCACCCGGACAGAGCAATCAGCCCCAGCATTTT

cdr3_length: 16
d_call: TRBD1
v_call: TRBV29-1
j_call: TRBJ1-2
clone_size: once
cdr3_aa: CSVEGTGRDENYGYTF
cdr3_nt: TGCAGCGTTGAGGGGACAGGGAGGGATGAAAACTATGGCTACACCTTC

cdr3_length: 16
d_call: .
v_call: TRBV19
j_call: TRBJ2-6
clone_size: .
cdr3_aa: CASSNAVNMGANVLTF
cdr3_nt: TGTGCCAGTAGTAACGCAGTAAACATGGGGGCCAACGTCCTGACTTTC

cdr3_length: 17
d_call: TRBD2
v_call: TRBV4-2
j_call: TRBJ2-2
clone_size: .
cdr3_aa: CASSQGGVGAATGELFF
cdr3_nt: TGTGCCAGCAGCCAGGGGGGGGTTGGGGCGGCCACCGGGGAGCTGTTTTTT

cdr3_length: 14
d_call: .
v_call: TRBV7-6
j_call: TRBJ2-5
clone_size: .
cdr3_aa: CASSGTPGVETQYF
cdr3_nt: TGTGCCAGCAGCGGGACCCCGGGGGTAGAGACCCAGTACTTC

cdr3_length: 13
d_call: TRBD2
v_call: TRBV6-5
j_call: TRBJ2-1
clone_size: .
cdr3_aa: CASWAGGGNEQFF
cdr3_nt: TGTGCCAGCTGGGCGGGGGGGGGCAATGAGCAGTTCTTC

cdr3_length: 14
d_call: TRBD1
v_call: TRBV18
j_call: TRBJ2-5
clone_size: .
cdr3_aa: CASSSGGTGATQYF
cdr3_nt: TGTGCCAGCTCATCAGGGGGAACAGGGGCGACCCAGTACTTC

cdr3_length: 14
d_call: .
v_call: TRBV6-5
j_call: TRBJ2-7
clone_size: .
cdr3_aa: CASSYSRGSTWQYF
cdr3_nt: TGTGCCAGCAGTTACAGCAGGGGCAGTACTTGGCAGTACTTC

cdr3_length: 13
d_call: .
v_call: TRBV7-2
j_call: TRBJ2-3
clone_size: .
cdr3_aa: CASSFPGVSTQYF
cdr3_nt: TGTGCCAGCAGCTTCCCCGGGGTTAGTACGCAGTATTTT

cdr3_length: 15
d_call: TRBD1
v_call: TRBV19
j_call: TRBJ1-4
clone_size: once
cdr3_aa: CASSPTGTGHEKLFF
cdr3_nt: TGTGCCAGTAGCCCGACCGGGACAGGGCACGAAAAACTGTTTTTT

cdr3_length: 14
d_call: .
v_call: TRBV7-9
j_call: TRBJ2-3
clone_size: .
cdr3_aa: CASSLGVYSDTQYF
cdr3_nt: TGTGCCAGCAGCTTAGGTGTCTATTCAGATACGCAGTATTTT

cdr3_length: 14
d_call: .
v_call: TRBV19
j_call: TRBJ1-1
clone_size: .
cdr3_aa: CASKVVTVNTEAFF
cdr3_nt: TGTGCCAGCAAAGTGGTAACAGTGAACACTGAAGCTTTCTTT

cdr3_length: 14
d_call: TRBD1
v_call: TRBV28
j_call: TRBJ2-1
clone_size: .
cdr3_aa: CASSFTNRGYEQFF
cdr3_nt: TGTGCCAGCAGTTTCACGAACAGGGGATATGAGCAGTTCTTC

cdr3_length: 14
d_call: TRBD1
v_call: TRBV27
j_call: TRBJ1-5
clone_size: .
cdr3_aa: CASKQGVSNQPQHF
cdr3_nt: TGTGCCAGCAAACAGGGGGTGAGCAATCAGCCCCAGCATTTT

cdr3_length: 15
d_call: TRBD1
v_call: TRBV5-4
j_call: TRBJ1-6
clone_size: .
cdr3_aa: CASSSTGQGDSPLHF
cdr3_nt: TGTGCCAGCAGCTCAACGGGACAGGGAGATTCACCCCTCCACTTT

cdr3_length: 16
d_call: .
v_call: TRBV29-1
j_call: TRBJ2-7
clone_size: .
cdr3_aa: CSVESARDTFSYEQYF
cdr3_nt: TGCAGCGTTGAATCCGCCCGGGACACCTTTTCCTACGAGCAGTACTTC

cdr3_length: 17
d_call: TRBD1
v_call: TRBV28
j_call: TRBJ1-2
clone_size: .
cdr3_aa: CASSLLETGRGVYGYTF
cdr3_nt: TGTGCCAGCAGTCTGTTAGAGACAGGGCGAGGAGTCTATGGCTACACCTTC

cdr3_length: 16
d_call: .
v_call: TRBV27
j_call: TRBJ1-6
clone_size: .
cdr3_aa: CASSLGGNFYNSPLHF
cdr3_nt: TGTGCCAGCAGTTTGGGGGGAAACTTCTATAATTCACCCCTCCACTTT

cdr3_length: 14
d_call: .
v_call: TRBV5-8
j_call: TRBJ1-2
clone_size: .
cdr3_aa: CASSLGTANYGYTF
cdr3_nt: TGTGCCAGCAGCTTGGGGACAGCTAACTATGGCTACACCTTC

cdr3_length: 14
d_call: TRBD1
v_call: TRBV5-4
j_call: TRBJ2-1
clone_size: .
cdr3_aa: CASSNGQGRNEQFF
cdr3_nt: TGTGCCAGCAGCAATGGACAGGGGAGGAATGAGCAGTTCTTC

cdr3_length: 16
d_call: TRBD2
v_call: TRBV7-7
j_call: TRBJ2-3
clone_size: few
cdr3_aa: CASSQLAGAPGDTQYF
cdr3_nt: TGTGCTAGCAGCCAGCTAGCGGGGGCCCCCGGAGATACGCAGTATTTT

cdr3_length: 15
d_call: TRBD2
v_call: TRBV2
j_call: TRBJ2-1
clone_size: .
cdr3_aa: CASSTLAGGPNEQFF
cdr3_nt: TGTGCCAGCAGTACGTTGGCGGGGGGGCCGAATGAGCAGTTCTTC

cdr3_length: 15
d_call: .
v_call: TRBV5-1
j_call: TRBJ1-1
clone_size: .
cdr3_aa: CASSLVPGVDTEAFF
cdr3_nt: TGCGCCAGCAGCTTGGTCCCGGGGGTTGACACTGAAGCTTTCTTT

cdr3_length: 12
d_call: .
v_call: TRBV11-1
j_call: TRBJ2-1
clone_size: .
cdr3_aa: CASSLRWGPQFF
cdr3_nt: TGTGCCAGCAGCCTGCGATGGGGGCCCCAGTTCTTC